These 18 T cell receptor beta chains were sequenced from one sample in a study of blood T cell repertoires in COVID-19. The table came from immunoSEQ multiplex PCR; TCRdb's copy has only in-frame clones and leaves some out. This table has about 39,000 clones, 79% appearing once. The sequencing sample was made of peripheral blood. These receptor sequences come from a man between 65 and 85 years old with acute or convalescent COVID-19.

The V gene is TRBV3-1 (or the pseudogene TRBV3-2), the J gene TRBJ2-7, with TRBD2 identical over 12 bases. The CDR3 spans 14 residues. Germline CDR1 reads LGHDT; CDR2 reads YNNKEL (reference sequence). V dropped 6 bases and J dropped 5; count of bases not matched to a gene: 5. The CDR3 coding sequence is TGTGCCAGCAGTCCTAGCGGGAGGGCCCACGAGCAGTACTTC. Encoded protein: CASSPSGRAHEQYF.

The J gene is TRBJ2-1, the V gene TRBV4-1; 7 nucleotides agree with TRBD2. This CDR3 is built from 15 residues. J lost 3 bases, V lost 4 bases, and 6 bases had no gene match. CDR1 and CDR2 from the germline V gene are MGHRA and YSYEKL. The CDR3 DNA is TGCGCCAGCAGCCGGTCCGGGACTAACTACAATGAGCAGTTCTTC. This encodes CASSRSGTNYNEQFF.

This chain connects TRBV29-1 to TRBJ1-3, with 7 bases matching TRBD1. The CDR3 contains 18 residues. Trimming at V came to 7 bases and at J to 2 bases, leaving 20 bases not matched to a gene. The germline V gene has CDR1 SQVTM and CDR2 ANQGSEA. The CDR3 coding sequence is TGCAGCGCCCCCCGACAGGGAAGGTGGATGAGGACTGGAAACACCATATATTTT. Translating it yields CSAPRQGRWMRTGNTIYF.

About this clone itself: A junction end diverges from the germline sequence, so it may reflect a read error. CDR3 DNA sequence: TGTGCTAGCAGCTTAGCATCCGGTCGGGGGGAGACCCAGTACTTC. Translating gives CASSLASGRGETQYF. This rearrangement joins TRBV7-7 to TRBJ2-5; tentatively, D is TRBD2 (6 bases). The germline CDR1 and CDR2 sequences are SSHAT and FNYEAQ (reference sequence). CDR3 length: 15 residues. The entire variable domain, with the rest obtained from reference TRBV7-7 and TRBJ2-5, is as follows: GAGVSQSPRYKVTKRGQDVTLRCDPISSHATLYWYQQALGQGPEFLTYFNYEAQPDKSGLPSDRFSAERPEGSISTLTIQRTEQRDSAMYRCASSLASGRGETQYFGPGTRLLVL.

The J gene is TRBJ1-1, the V gene TRBV14, with D uncertain. Trimming stripped 5 bases from V and 4 bases from J, with 11 bases between. The CDR3 has 13 residues. The germline gives CDR1 SGHDN, CDR2 FVKESK. CDR3 nucleotides: TGTGCCAGCAGCTCGCAGGCGGGCACTGAAGCTTTCTTT. Amino acids: CASSSQAGTEAFF. Filled out from reference TRBV14 and TRBJ1-1, the complete variable domain reads EAGVTQFPSHSVIEKGQTVTLRCDPISGHDNLYWYRRVMGKEIKFLLHFVKESKQDESGMPNNRFLAERTGGTYSTLKVQPAELEDSGVYFCASSSQAGTEAFFGQGTRLTVV.

About this clone: A read error may produce the germline difference seen at one junction end. The chain uses TRBV5-1 and TRBJ2-2, with D perhaps TRBD1 (6 bases). Looked up from germline, CDR1 is SGHRS and CDR2 is YFSETQ. The CDR3 runs 15 residues. As DNA, the CDR3 is TGCGCCAGCAGCGTGGACAGTTGGAACGCCGGGGAGCTGTTTTTT. This translates into CASSVDSWNAGELFF.

The chain combines TRBV15 with TRBJ1-2, with D perhaps TRBD1 (6 bases). Germline V lookup: CDR1 LNHNV, CDR2 YYDKDF (reference sequence). Trimming stripped 0 bases from V and 4 bases from J, with 9 bases between. The CDR3 consists of 14 residues. CDR3 coding DNA: TGTGCCACCAGCAGAGATAGGACAGCCTATGGCTACACCTTC. It is translated as CATSRDRTAYGYTF.

The rearrangement uses TRBV5-1 and TRBJ2-3; TRBD2 matches at 14 bases. The V gene's germline CDR1 is SGHRS and CDR2 YFSETQ. The CDR3 totals 20 residues. J gave up 1 base and V 1 base, and 11 bases lay outside the gene matches. The CDR3 bases are TGCGCCAGCAGCTTGAGGGGGACTAGCGGGAGATTAGAGGGCACAGATACGCAGTATTTT. This gives the protein CASSLRGTSGRLEGTDTQYF.

The rearrangement joins TRBV29-1 to TRBJ2-7, with a weak D call TRBD1 (6 bases). Germline-derived CDR1 and CDR2 are SQVTM and ANQGSEA. This CDR3 comprises 12 residues. The V end lost 3 bases, the J end lost 0 bases, and 6 bases lay between the germline ends. For the CDR3, the DNA is TGCAGCGTTGAGGGGGCCTCCTACGAGCAGTACTTC. Amino acid sequence: CSVEGASYEQYF.

V is TRBV14 and J is TRBJ1-1, with 9 bases fitting TRBD1. With V trimmed by 4 bases and J by 1 base, 13 bases remained unmatched. The CDR3 totals 18 residues. CDR1 and CDR2 (germline): SGHDN, FVKESK. CDR3 sequence (DNA): TGTGCCAGCAGCCCAGTATCTTACAGGGGGCAATGGAACACTGAAGCTTTCTTT. Its protein product is CASSPVSYRGQWNTEAFF.

The chain links TRBV9 to TRBJ2-3, with 10 bases identical to TRBD2. Germline V gene sequence: CDR1 SGDLS, CDR2 YYNGEE. The CDR3 has 16 amino acids. V was pared by 6 bases and J by 5 bases, with 12 bases of the junction left unmatched. CDR3 sequence (DNA): TGTGCCAGCAACCCCGGACTAGCGGTGTCGGGAGATACGCAGTATTTT. It codes for CASNPGLAVSGDTQYF. The variable domain in full, with the rest retrieved from reference TRBV9 and TRBJ2-3, is DSGVTQTPKHLITATGQRVTLRCSPRSGDLSVYWYQQSLDQGLQFLIQYYNGEERAKGNILERFSAQQFPDLHSELNLSSLELGDSALYFCASNPGLAVSGDTQYFGPGTRLTVL.

The table lists this clone with a few counts. This chain uses TRBV28 with TRBJ2-3; D perhaps matches TRBD1 (7 bases). Germline CDR1 reads MDHEN; CDR2 reads SYDVKM. Trimming took 4 bases from V and 2 from J, leaving 28 bases between them. The CDR3 is 20 amino acids. The CDR3 coding sequence is TGTGCCAGCAGTTCGCCGGGACAGCATCCCGGGACTCCCCACACAGATACGCAGTATTTT. This gives the protein CASSSPGQHPGTPHTDTQYF.

The chain has TRBV7-2 and TRBJ1-4, with 7 nucleotides matching TRBD1. The CDR3 is 12 amino acids. The V gene end was trimmed by 4 bases and the J gene end by 8 bases; junction bases not matched to a gene: 1. Germline values: CDR1 SGHTA, CDR2 FQGNSA. The CDR3 here is CASSSDREKLFF. The CDR3 nucleotides read TGTGCCAGCAGCTCGGACAGGGAAAAACTGTTTTTT.

This clone is labeled medium-sized. The chain is built from TRBV15 and TRBJ2-3; D ambiguous. V lost 8 bases and J 0 bases, leaving 6 bases between the germline ends. The CDR3 length is 12 residues. The germline V gene encodes CDR1 LNHNV and CDR2 YYDKDF (reference sequence). Written as DNA, the CDR3 is TGTGCCACCGCAGAAAGCACAGATACGCAGTATTTT. The encoded protein is CATAESTDTQYF.

J is TRBJ2-1 and V is TRBV4-2, with D maybe TRBD2 (6 bases). Germline CDR1 and CDR2: LGHNA and YNFKEQ. This CDR3 is 15 amino acids long. V was pared by 0 bases and J by 3 bases, with 9 bases between. The CDR3 protein is CASSQDSGSYNEQFF. The CDR3 nucleotides are TGTGCCAGCAGCCAAGATTCCGGGAGCTACAATGAGCAGTTCTTC.

The V call is TRBV20-1, the J call TRBJ2-1; TRBD2 aligns across 13 bases. V lost 6 bases and J lost 8; bases outside the gene matches: 10. Germline V gene sequence: CDR1 DFQATT, CDR2 SNEGSKA (reference sequence). The CDR3 sequence is 15 residues long. CDR3 amino acids: CSASPRTSGSHEQFF. The CDR3 region has the DNA TGCAGTGCAAGTCCGAGGACTAGCGGGAGTCATGAGCAGTTCTTC.

The chain joins TRBV19 to TRBJ2-5; TRBD1 agrees at 7 bases. CDR3 size: 16 residues. Trimming cost V 6 bases and J 0 bases; bases outside gene matches: 10. Germline values: CDR1 LNHDA, CDR2 SQIVND (reference sequence). The CDR3 protein is CASRRKTGSYQETQYF. CDR3 in DNA: TGTGCCAGTAGAAGGAAGACAGGGAGTTACCAAGAGACCCAGTACTTC.

The chain is built from TRBV11-2 and TRBJ2-7, with a possible D match to TRBD1 (5 bases). V gave up 3 bases and J gave up 6 bases, with 12 bases separating them. Germline assignment: CDR1 SGHAT and CDR2 FQNNGV. The CDR3 runs 13 residues. For the CDR3, the DNA is TGTGCCAGCAGCTTTGGCAGGGCAGGCGAGCAGTACTTC. Residues: CASSFGRAGEQYF.